This TCR beta chain comes out of a study of CD8+CD57+ T cells in acquired aplastic anemia. Study-wide points: The study found no significant CD8+ Simpson's diversity difference between patients and controls.

Turning to this clonotype: The antigen remains undetermined.

Using genomic DNA as the template, TCR beta VDJ and CDR3 profiling was carried out. A single record per CDR3 protein comes from TCRdb applying MiXCR to the reads. Of about 190,000 distinct CDR3 sequences detected, about half appear once; the ten largest clones hold around a sixth. The length of the CDR3 is 15 residues. CDR1 is SGHRS, CDR2 YFSETQ, per germline. The V end lost 0 bases, the J end lost 2 bases, and 12 bases lay between the germline ends. The specimen was sorted CD4+, CD8+, or CD8+CD57+ T cells (not recorded which) from PBMCs. This sequence was found in a human donor in good health, serving as a control. The rearrangement links TRBV5-1 to TRBJ2-7; D is unclear. The CDR3 coding sequence is TGCGCCAGCAGCTTGGAGGCCAGGAAGACCTACGAGCAGTACTTC. This codes for CASSLEARKTYEQYF. Combining the CDR3 with reference TRBV5-1 and TRBJ2-7 gives the whole variable domain KAGVTQTPRYLIKTRGQQVTLSCSPISGHRSVSWYQQTPGQGLQFLFEYFSETQRNKGNFPGRFSGRQFSNSRSEMNVSTLELGDSALYLCASSLEARKTYEQYFGPGTRLTVT.